This T cell receptor beta chain stems from a study of T cell responses to AZD1222 COVID-19 vaccine. Measured with immunoSEQ multiplex PCR; TCRdb has only the in-frame clones, and not every one. This sample has some 120,000 clones, with roughly 93% found just once. The germline V gene encodes CDR1 MDHEN and CDR2 SYDVKM. The CDR3 runs 15 residues. Deletions cut 6 bases from V and 3 bases from J, with 14 bases between. Concerning this clone: Its antigen is unknown.

Whether given at about 4 or about 12 weeks, second doses were pooled. Findings and limits, study-wide: CD4 TCRs associated with vaccination spanned spike, dominating at 160-218 and 743-854. Repertoire collection took place solely once the T cell response had peaked.

The sequence derives from an adult who received the AZD1222 COVID-19 vaccine. Material: peripheral blood, obtained 28 days after the second AZD1222 dose. The rearrangement joins TRBV28 to TRBJ2-2; no definite D call. CDR3 protein: CASSPPPADTGELFF. DNA of the CDR3: TGTGCCAGCAGCCCACCTCCGGCCGACACCGGGGAGCTGTTTTTT.